The clone carrying this T cell receptor beta chain was seen more than once but under ten times. This entry belongs to a study of post-analysis software for immune sequencing data. The authors incorporated unique molecular identifiers into the TCR beta cDNA libraries. A population of 1 to 10 million T cells gave rise to about half a million cDNA molecules. TCRdb itself ran the PCR reads through MiXCR, one entry per CDR3 protein. The sample shows approximately 440,000 distinct CDR3 sequences, 45% of them seen only once. The source of this sequence is a girl between 5 and 17 years old with multiple sclerosis. Material: blood.

CDR3 in DNA: TGTGCCAGTGACGGGACAGGTAGAGCAGATACGCAGTATTTT. Its protein product is CASDGTGRADTQYF. The chain employs TRBV6-4 and TRBJ2-3, with TRBD1 matching 8 bases. The CDR3 is made up of 14 amino acids. The trim removed 9 bases at V and 4 bases at J, leaving 9 bases unmatched. Per germline, CDR1 MRHNA and CDR2 SNTAGT.